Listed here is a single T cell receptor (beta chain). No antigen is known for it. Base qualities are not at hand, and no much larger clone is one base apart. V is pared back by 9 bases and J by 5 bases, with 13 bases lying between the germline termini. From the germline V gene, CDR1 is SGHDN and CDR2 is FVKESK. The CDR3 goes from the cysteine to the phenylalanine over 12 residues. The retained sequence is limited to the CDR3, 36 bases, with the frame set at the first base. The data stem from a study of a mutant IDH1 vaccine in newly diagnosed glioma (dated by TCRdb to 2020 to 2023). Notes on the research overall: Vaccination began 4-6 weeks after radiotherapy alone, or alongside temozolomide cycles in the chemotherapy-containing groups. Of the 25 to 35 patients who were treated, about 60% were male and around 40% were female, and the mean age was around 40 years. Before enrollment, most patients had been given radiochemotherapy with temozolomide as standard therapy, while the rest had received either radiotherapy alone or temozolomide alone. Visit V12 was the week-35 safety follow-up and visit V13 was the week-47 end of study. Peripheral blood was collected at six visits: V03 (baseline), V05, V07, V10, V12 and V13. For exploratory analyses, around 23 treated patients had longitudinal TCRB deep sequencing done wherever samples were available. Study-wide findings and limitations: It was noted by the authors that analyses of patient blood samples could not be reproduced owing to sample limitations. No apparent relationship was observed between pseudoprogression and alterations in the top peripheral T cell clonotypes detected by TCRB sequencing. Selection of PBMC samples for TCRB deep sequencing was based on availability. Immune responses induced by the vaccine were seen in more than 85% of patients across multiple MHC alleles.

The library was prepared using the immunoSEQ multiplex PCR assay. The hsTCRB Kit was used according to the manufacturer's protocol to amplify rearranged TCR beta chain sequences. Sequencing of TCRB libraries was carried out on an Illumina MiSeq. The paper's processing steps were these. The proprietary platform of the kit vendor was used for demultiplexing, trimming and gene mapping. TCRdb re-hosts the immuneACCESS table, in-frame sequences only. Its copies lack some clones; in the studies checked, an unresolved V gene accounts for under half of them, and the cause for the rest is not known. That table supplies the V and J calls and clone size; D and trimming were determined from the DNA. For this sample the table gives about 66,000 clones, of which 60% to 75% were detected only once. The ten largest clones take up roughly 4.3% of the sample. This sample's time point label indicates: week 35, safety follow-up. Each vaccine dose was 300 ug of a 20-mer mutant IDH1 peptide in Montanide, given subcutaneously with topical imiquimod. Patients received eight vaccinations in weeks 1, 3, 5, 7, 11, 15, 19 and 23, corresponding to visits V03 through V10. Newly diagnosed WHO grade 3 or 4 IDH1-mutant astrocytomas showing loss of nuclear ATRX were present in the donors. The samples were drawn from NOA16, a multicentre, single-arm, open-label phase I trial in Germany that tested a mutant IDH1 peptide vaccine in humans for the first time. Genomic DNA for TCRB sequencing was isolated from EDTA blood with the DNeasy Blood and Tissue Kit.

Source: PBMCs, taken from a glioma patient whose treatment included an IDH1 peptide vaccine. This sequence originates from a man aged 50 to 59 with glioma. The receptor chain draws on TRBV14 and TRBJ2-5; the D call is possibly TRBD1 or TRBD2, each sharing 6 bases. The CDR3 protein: CASSGGWETQYF. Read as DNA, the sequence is TGTGCCAGTTCCGGGGGCTGGGAGACCCAGTACTTC.